In its sample, the clone carrying this TCR beta chain was seen a few times. Amplification from RNA transcripts yielded the TCR beta CDR3 regions. Scientists carried out first-round RT-PCR using HTBI primers and then a second-round multiplex PCR. TCRdb reanalysed the multiplex PCR reads using MiXCR and keeps one entry per CDR3 protein. The sample holds hundreds of thousands of distinct CDR3 sequences, about two fifths seen once. Ophthalmopathy in the donors was of moderate-to-severe activity, with CAS ≥3, NOSPECS ≥4 and duration under 3 months. This sample stems from a study of Graves' ophthalmopathy and Graves' hyperthyroidism. Study background: There was a collection of peripheral blood at initial diagnosis, before any treatment.

Germline-derived CDR1 and CDR2 are DFQATT and SNEGSKA (reference sequence). The ends lost 5 bases at V and 0 bases at J; junction bases unmatched: 15. CDR3 length equals 17 residues. V is TRBV20-1 and J is TRBJ2-7; 8 bases align to TRBD1. This clonotype was sampled from an adult man with Graves' ophthalmopathy. Sequenced material: peripheral blood. The CDR3 sequence is CSAHYKIPGQDSYEQYF. The CDR3 nucleotides are TGCAGTGCTCATTATAAGATACCGGGACAGGACTCCTACGAGCAGTACTTC.